These 25 T cell receptor beta chains were sequenced from one sample in a study of human T cells and chemical hapten exposure. As to time point: healthy volunteer bleed at 2 weeks. Unfractionated whole blood was the source of the extracted total RNA. Each CDR3 protein is one row after TCRdb ran MiXCR on the RACE reads. The sample yields tens of thousands of distinct CDR3 sequences, about 10% seen once. Sequences were obtained from whole blood. These receptors all stem from a female donor in good health. Some clones in this sample may be carry-over from other donors' samples.

This clonotype was recorded many times. CDR3 DNA: TGTGCCAGCAGTTTAGCCAGGTTTTACGAGCAGTACTTC. The encoded protein is CASSLARFYEQYF. The chain employs TRBV28 and TRBJ2-7; D remains ambiguous. Germline V gene lookup returns CDR1 MDHEN and CDR2 SYDVKM. This CDR3 comprises 13 residues. The ends were cut back, 2 bases at V and 4 bases at J, with 9 bases in the middle. Based on the CDR3 plus reference TRBV28 and TRBJ2-7, the full variable domain is DVKVTQSSRYLVKRTGEKVFLECVQDMDHENMFWYRQDPGLGLRLIYFSYDVKMKEKGDIPEGYSVSREKKERFSLILESASTNQTSMYLCASSLARFYEQYFGPGTRLTVT.

The table lists this clonotype with many counts. CDR3 in amino acids: CSARGVTGGITDTQYF. The DNA of the CDR3 is TGCAGTGCTAGGGGTGTAACGGGAGGAATCACAGATACGCAGTATTTT. The chain couples TRBV20-1 to TRBJ2-3, with 7 bases identical to TRBD2. CDR3 length equals 16 residues. CDR1 is DFQATT and CDR2 is SNEGSKA in the germline V gene (reference sequence). V gave up 3 bases and J gave up 2 bases; unmatched junction bases: 11.

The gene calls are TRBV20-1 and TRBJ1-5; no clear D gene. Germline CDR1 and CDR2: DFQATT and SNEGSKA (reference sequence). V was pared by 1 base and J by 2 bases, with 3 bases between. This CDR3 spans 12 amino acids. The CDR3 DNA sequence: TGCAGTGCTAGAGGGGGCAATCAGCCCCAGCATTTT. Amino acid sequence: CSARGGNQPQHF.

The chain combines TRBV5-1 with TRBJ1-5; 7 nucleotides match TRBD1. V was clipped by 3 bases and J by 6 bases; unmatched bases: 6. This CDR3 comprises 14 residues. Germline loops: CDR1 SGHRS, CDR2 YFSETQ. The CDR3 nucleotides are TGCGCCAGCAGCTCGGGACAGCCCAGTCAGCCCCAGCATTTT. This translates into CASSSGQPSQPQHF.

This clonotype was recorded many times. The rearrangement links TRBV20-1 to TRBJ1-4; D ambiguous. Germline values: CDR1 DFQATT, CDR2 SNEGSKA (reference sequence). The CDR3 loop spans 11 amino acids. V gave up 6 bases and J gave up 5 bases, with 7 bases separating them. The CDR3 here is CSARKNEKLFF. The CDR3 bases are TGCAGTGCCCGCAAGAATGAAAAACTGTTTTTT.

This chain links TRBV29-1 with TRBJ2-3; 13 nucleotides align to TRBD2. Germline values: CDR1 SQVTM, CDR2 ANQGSEA. The CDR3 totals 18 residues. The V gene end was trimmed by 6 bases and the J gene end by 4 bases; junction bases not matched to a gene: 16. CDR3 amino acids: CSVGTGYGLAGVADTQYF. CDR3 sequence (DNA): TGCAGCGTCGGGACAGGATACGGACTAGCGGGAGTTGCAGATACGCAGTATTTT.

The genes are TRBV10-3 and TRBJ1-1, with D possibly matching TRBD1 (6 bases). This CDR3 contains 13 residues. Trimming shortened V by 4 bases and J by 1 base, and 7 bases separated the two germline ends. CDR1 ENHRY and CDR2 SYGVKD come from the germline V gene. The CDR3 protein is CAISGTENTEAFF. CDR3 in DNA: TGTGCCATCAGTGGGACAGAGAACACTGAAGCTTTCTTT.

This clonotype occurred a few times. The V call is TRBV7-8, the J call TRBJ1-1; possible D gene TRBD1, 5 bases. The germline V gene has CDR1 SGHVS and CDR2 FQNEAQ. The CDR3 is made up of 14 amino acids. Trimming cost V 6 bases and J 0 bases, with 11 bases left between them. The CDR3 spells CASSPGRLNTEAFF. The CDR3 nucleotides are TGTGCCAGCAGTCCAGGGAGGCTGAACACTGAAGCTTTCTTT.

This clonotype has a handful of counts. CDR3 sequence: CSVIETGEYYNEQFF. The CDR3 DNA is TGCAGTGTCATAGAGACGGGGGAGTACTACAATGAGCAGTTCTTC. V usage is TRBV20-1 and J usage is TRBJ2-1; TRBD2 is a possible D gene (6 bases). CDR3 length equals 15 residues. The V end was cut by 7 bases, the J end by 3 bases, with 19 bases between. CDR1 is DFQATT and CDR2 is SNEGSKA in the germline V gene (reference sequence).

This clonotype was counted between two and nine times. The chain recombines TRBV12-3 or TRBV12-4 with TRBJ1-5, with D hard to call. V lost 2 bases to trimming and J lost 4 bases, with 6 bases between them. The CDR3 has 13 amino acids. The CDR3 DNA reads as TGTGCCAGCAGTTTACCCCCGAATCAGCCCCAGCATTTT. This gives the protein CASSLPPNQPQHF.

The V gene is TRBV29-1, the J gene TRBJ1-2; D is undetermined. The CDR3 consists of 12 residues. V lost 4 bases, J lost 4 bases, and 10 bases lay in between. Per the germline V gene, CDR1 is SQVTM and CDR2 is ANQGSEA. The CDR3 reads CSVADGLYGYTF. Here the CDR3 DNA reads TGCAGCGTTGCGGATGGGCTCTATGGCTACACCTTC.

This clonotype was observed at least ten times. The rearrangement uses TRBV28 and TRBJ2-1; TRBD2 agrees at 9 bases. Germline CDR1 reads MDHEN; CDR2 reads SYDVKM. The CDR3 loop spans 16 amino acids. The trim removed 3 bases at V and 2 bases at J, leaving 5 bases unmatched. CDR3 sequence reads: CASSFLLAGPYNEQFF. DNA of the CDR3: TGTGCCAGCAGTTTTCTGCTAGCGGGACCCTACAATGAGCAGTTCTTC.

The V and J genes are TRBV2 and TRBJ1-2; maybe TRBD1 (5 bases). The CDR3 sequence is 12 residues long. CDR1 and CDR2 from the germline V gene are SNHLY and FYNNEI. V gave up 2 bases and J gave up 8 bases, with 9 bases separating them. As DNA, the CDR3 is TGTGCCAGCAGTGAACGACAGAGAGGCTACACCTTC. Translating gives CASSERQRGYTF.

This clonotype was detected ten times or more. Here the CDR3 DNA reads TGCAGCGTTACCATCGGGGGGACCCCACCTGAAGAGCAGTACTTC. Protein product: CSVTIGGTPPEEQYF. The rearrangement uses TRBV29-1 and TRBJ2-7, with 7 bases identical to TRBD2. The CDR3 consists of 15 residues. The V gene's germline CDR1 is SQVTM and CDR2 ANQGSEA. V lost 5 bases to trimming and J lost 7 bases; unmatched junction nucleotides: 17.

On this clonotype itself: One junction end does not reproduce the germline sequence, and a read error may be involved. The chain couples TRBV13 to TRBJ2-7, with 14 bases matching TRBD2. The germline V gene has CDR1 PRHDT and CDR2 FYEKMQ (reference sequence). The CDR3 sequence is 17 residues long. Here the CDR3 reads CVSSALTSGRALWEQYF. Here the CDR3 DNA reads TGTGTCAGCAGCGCCTTGACTAGCGGGAGGGCCTTATGGGAGCAGTACTTC.

The chain links TRBV6-2 or TRBV6-3 to TRBJ1-2; a possible D gene is TRBD1 (6 bases). Germline V gene lookup returns CDR1 MNHEY and CDR2 SVGEGT. The CDR3 sequence is 14 residues long. The ends were cut back, 1 base at V and 7 bases at J, with 13 bases in the middle. DNA for the CDR3: TGTGCCAGCAGTTACTGGTCAGGGGATAGTGGCTACACCTTC. Protein: CASSYWSGDSGYTF.

This clonotype showed up just a few times. This chain uses TRBV20-1 with TRBJ1-5; TRBD1 is a possible D gene (6 bases). The CDR3 loop spans 12 amino acids. V was cut by 2 bases and J by 7 bases, with 9 bases left in between. Germline CDR1 is DFQATT and CDR2 is SNEGSKA (reference sequence). CDR3: CSARQGRQPQHF. DNA of the CDR3: TGCAGTGCTAGACAGGGGCGACAGCCCCAGCATTTT.

This clonotype appeared a few times. The rearrangement links TRBV12-5 to TRBJ1-1; a weak D match, TRBD1 (5 bases). The CDR3 is made up of 14 amino acids. CDR1 is LGHNT and CDR2 is FRNRAP in the germline V gene. V dropped 3 bases and J dropped 4 bases, with 12 bases sitting between them. CDR3 in DNA: TGTGCTAGTGGTTTTGGGGAGGGGAGCACTGAAGCTTTCTTT. Translation gives CASGFGEGSTEAFF.

The chain carries TRBV20-1 and TRBJ1-2; 12 nucleotides align to TRBD1. Germline CDR1 DFQATT, CDR2 SNEGSKA (reference sequence). The length of the CDR3 is 17 residues. J was trimmed by 6 bases and V by 4 bases; bases with no gene match: 15. The CDR3 reads CSAMTQGQGALFDGYTF. The DNA for the CDR3 is TGCAGTGCTATGACCCAGGGACAGGGGGCCCTATTTGATGGCTACACCTTC.

There are many counts of this clonotype. The chain joins TRBV5-1 to TRBJ2-3; the D gene is possibly TRBD2 (6 bases). The V end lost 3 bases, the J end lost 0 bases, and 8 bases lay between the germline ends. The CDR3 is 14 amino acids. The V gene's germline CDR1 is SGHRS and CDR2 YFSETQ. As DNA, the CDR3 is TGCGCCAGCAGCTCTGGGACTAGCACAGATACGCAGTATTTT. It specifies CASSSGTSTDTQYF.

There are many counts of this clonotype. J is TRBJ2-3 and V is TRBV6-1; TRBD1 agrees at 7 bases. The CDR3 extends over 14 amino acids. The V segment lost 6 bases and the J segment 6 bases; nucleotides outside the gene matches: 9. Germline lookup yields CDR1 MNHNS and CDR2 SASEGT. The CDR3 spells CASREDRSADTQYF. DNA of the CDR3: TGTGCCAGCAGGGAGGACAGGTCTGCGGATACGCAGTATTTT.

This chain joins TRBV6-2 or TRBV6-3 and TRBJ2-1; D is perhaps TRBD2 (5 bases). The germline V and J ends were trimmed by 4 bases and 7 bases, with 8 bases remaining between them. CDR3 length: 12 residues. The germline gives CDR1 MNHEY, CDR2 SVGEGT. The CDR3 DNA sequence: TGTGCCAGCAGTTGGGGAGCGAATGAGCAGTTCTTC. The encoded protein is CASSWGANEQFF.

This clonotype was detected a few times. As DNA, the CDR3 is TGTGCCAGAGGGACAGGGGGTGGCTACACCTTC. It specifies CARGTGGGYTF. The chain recombines TRBV28 with TRBJ1-2; TRBD1 agrees at 11 bases. The CDR3 totals 11 residues. CDR1 MDHEN and CDR2 SYDVKM come from the germline V gene. J was trimmed by 7 bases and V by 9 bases; bases with no gene match: 1.

The chain carries TRBV28 and TRBJ2-1; 7 bases align to TRBD2. The CDR3 runs to 16 residues. J lost 8 bases, V lost 4 bases, and 14 bases had no gene match. Looked up from germline, CDR1 is MDHEN and CDR2 is SYDVKM. Here the CDR3 DNA reads TGTGCCAGCAGTTCGGGAGGTGCCCAGTACTCCGATGAGCAGTTCTTC. It specifies CASSSGGAQYSDEQFF.

This clonotype has only a few counts. The chain has TRBV28 and TRBJ1-1; D is unresolved. V was pared by 6 bases and J by 1 base, with 9 bases between. Germline V CDR1 and CDR2: MDHEN, SYDVKM. The CDR3 contains 13 residues. Here the CDR3 DNA reads TGTGCCAGCAGCCCCGTAACGAACACTGAAGCTTTCTTT. Its translation is CASSPVTNTEAFF.